This T cell receptor (beta chain) was sequenced in a study of T cell clones after liver transplantation. Study-wide background: TCRbeta sequencing after a pre-transplant mixed lymphocyte reaction identified graft-donor-reactive clones, later tracked in post-transplant blood. Study-wide points: Migration into the graft, not deletion, may explain lost graft donor-reactive T cells.

CDR1 and CDR2 from the germline V gene are SGHTA and FQGNSA. The CDR3 is 14 residues long. Only in-frame clones appear in the TCRdb table, and some are missing; sequencing was by immunoSEQ multiplex PCR. The sample yields roughly 65,000 clones, nearly 95% seen once. On this clone: Its specificity is not known. One end of the junction does not line up with germline, which may come from a read error.

The chain is built from TRBV7-2 and TRBJ2-5; D not resolved. Sequencing used CD4+ T cells from blood, obtained less than 28 months after liver transplant. This TCR came from a human patient who received a liver transplant. The graft donor may account for some of the T cells. The CDR3 nucleotides read TGTGCCAGCAGGTTAGAAGAGTATCAAGAGACCCAGTACTTC. It yields the protein CASRLEEYQETQYF.